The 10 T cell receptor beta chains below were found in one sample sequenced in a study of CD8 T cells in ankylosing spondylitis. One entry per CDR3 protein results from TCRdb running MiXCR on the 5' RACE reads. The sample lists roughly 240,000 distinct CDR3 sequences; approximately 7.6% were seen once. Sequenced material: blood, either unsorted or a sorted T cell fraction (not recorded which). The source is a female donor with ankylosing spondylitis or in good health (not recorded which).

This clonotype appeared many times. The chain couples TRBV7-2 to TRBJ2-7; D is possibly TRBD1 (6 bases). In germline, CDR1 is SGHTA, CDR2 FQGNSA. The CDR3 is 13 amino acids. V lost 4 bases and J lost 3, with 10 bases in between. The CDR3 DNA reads TGTGCCAGCAGCTCAAGGACAGACTACGAGCAGTACTTC. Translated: CASSSRTDYEQYF.

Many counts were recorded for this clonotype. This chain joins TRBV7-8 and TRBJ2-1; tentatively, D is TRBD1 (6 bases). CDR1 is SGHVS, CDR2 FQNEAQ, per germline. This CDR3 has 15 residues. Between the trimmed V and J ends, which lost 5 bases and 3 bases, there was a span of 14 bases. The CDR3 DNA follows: TGTGCCAGCAGCCCGAGGGGGTTCCTCTACAATGAGCAGTTCTTC. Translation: CASSPRGFLYNEQFF.

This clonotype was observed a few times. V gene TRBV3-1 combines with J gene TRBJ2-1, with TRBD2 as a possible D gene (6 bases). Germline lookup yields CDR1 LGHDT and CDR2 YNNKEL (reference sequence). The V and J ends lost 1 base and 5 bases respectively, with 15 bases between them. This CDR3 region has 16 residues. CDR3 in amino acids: CASSQGSGVGNNEQFF. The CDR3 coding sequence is TGTGCCAGCAGCCAAGGTAGCGGCGTAGGAAACAATGAGCAGTTCTTC.

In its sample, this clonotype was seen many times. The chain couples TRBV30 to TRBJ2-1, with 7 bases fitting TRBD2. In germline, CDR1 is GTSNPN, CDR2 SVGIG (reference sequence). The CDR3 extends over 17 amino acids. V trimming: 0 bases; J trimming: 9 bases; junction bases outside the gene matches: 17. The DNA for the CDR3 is TGTGCCTGGAGTGTACTCCCCACTAGCGCCTCTGGGGGTGAGCAGTTCTTC. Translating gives CAWSVLPTSASGGEQFF.

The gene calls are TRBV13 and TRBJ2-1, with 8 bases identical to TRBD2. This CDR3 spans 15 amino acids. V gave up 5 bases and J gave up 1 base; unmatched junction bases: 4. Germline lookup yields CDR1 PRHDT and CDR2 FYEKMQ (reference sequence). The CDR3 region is CASSPIAGSYNEQFF. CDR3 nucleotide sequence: TGTGCCAGCAGCCCTATAGCGGGGTCCTACAATGAGCAGTTCTTC.

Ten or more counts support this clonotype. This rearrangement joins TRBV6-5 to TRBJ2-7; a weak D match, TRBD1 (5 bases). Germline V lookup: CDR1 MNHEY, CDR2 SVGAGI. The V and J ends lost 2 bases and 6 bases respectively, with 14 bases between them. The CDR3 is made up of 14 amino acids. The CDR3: CASSYPGQGPEQYF. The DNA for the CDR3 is TGTGCCAGCAGTTACCCCGGACAAGGGCCCGAGCAGTACTTC.

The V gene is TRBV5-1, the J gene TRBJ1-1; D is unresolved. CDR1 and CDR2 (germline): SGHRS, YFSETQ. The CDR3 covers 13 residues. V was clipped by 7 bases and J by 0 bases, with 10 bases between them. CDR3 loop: CASGLGMNTEAFF. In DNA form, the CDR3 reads TGCGCCAGCGGCCTGGGTATGAACACTGAAGCTTTCTTT.

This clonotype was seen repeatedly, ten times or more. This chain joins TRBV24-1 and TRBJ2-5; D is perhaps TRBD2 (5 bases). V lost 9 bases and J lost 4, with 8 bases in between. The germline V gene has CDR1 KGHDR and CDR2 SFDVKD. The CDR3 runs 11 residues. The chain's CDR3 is CATPGGETQYF. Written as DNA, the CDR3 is TGTGCCACCCCCGGAGGAGAGACCCAGTACTTC.

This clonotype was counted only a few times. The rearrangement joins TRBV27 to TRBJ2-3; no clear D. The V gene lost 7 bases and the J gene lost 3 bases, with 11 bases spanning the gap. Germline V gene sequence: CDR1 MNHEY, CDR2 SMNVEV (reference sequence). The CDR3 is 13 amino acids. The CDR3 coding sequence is TGTGCCAGCACCCCACCCGGGACAGATACGCAGTATTTT. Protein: CASTPPGTDTQYF.

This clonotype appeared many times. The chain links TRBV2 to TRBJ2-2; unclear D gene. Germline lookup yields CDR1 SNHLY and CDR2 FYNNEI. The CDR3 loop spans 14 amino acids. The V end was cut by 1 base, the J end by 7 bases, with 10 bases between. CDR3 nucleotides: TGTGCCAGCAGTGAAGTGCCCTACGGCGGGGAGCTGTTTTTT. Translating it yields CASSEVPYGGELFF.